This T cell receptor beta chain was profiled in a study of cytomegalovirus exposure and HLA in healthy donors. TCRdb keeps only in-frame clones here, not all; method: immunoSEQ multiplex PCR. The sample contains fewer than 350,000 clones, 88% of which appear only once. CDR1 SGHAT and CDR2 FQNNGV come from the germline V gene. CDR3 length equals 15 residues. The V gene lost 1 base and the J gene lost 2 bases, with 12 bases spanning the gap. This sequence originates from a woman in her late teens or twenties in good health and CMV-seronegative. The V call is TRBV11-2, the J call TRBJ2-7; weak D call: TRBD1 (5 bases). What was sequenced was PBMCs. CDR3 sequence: CASSLVRQGPYEQYF. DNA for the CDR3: TGTGCCAGCAGCTTAGTTCGGCAGGGTCCCTACGAGCAGTACTTC.